Below are 31 T cell receptor beta chains sequenced from a single sample in a study of T cell changes during pregnancy in multiple sclerosis. Some clones are missing from TCRdb's copy, which holds only in-frame ones; the method was immunoSEQ multiplex PCR. The sample holds roughly 99,000 clones, about 90% seen once. The sequencing used peripheral blood, collected in the third trimester of pregnancy. Receptors originate from a female donor in good health, enrolled as a control in a pregnancy study.

This chain joins TRBV14 and TRBJ2-5; D is perhaps TRBD2 (5 bases). Germline CDR1 and CDR2: SGHDN and FVKESK. This CDR3 has 14 residues. V gave up 1 base and J gave up 2 bases, with 8 bases separating them. The CDR3 here is CASSQALVQETQYF. The CDR3 region has the DNA TGTGCCAGCAGCCAAGCACTAGTTCAAGAGACCCAGTACTTC.

The chain joins TRBV18 to TRBJ1-2; the match to TRBD1 covers 8 bases. Unmatched junction bases numbered 7, after V lost 2 bases and J lost 2 bases. The CDR3 has 16 residues. The germline V gene has CDR1 KGHSH and CDR2 LQKENI. Here the CDR3 DNA reads TGTGCCAGCTCACCAATTGACAGGGGAGCAAACTATGGCTACACCTTC. Its protein product is CASSPIDRGANYGYTF.

The J gene is TRBJ1-1, the V gene TRBV27; D gene unclear. The ends were cut back, 3 bases at V and 10 bases at J, with 9 bases in the middle. The CDR3 loop spans 11 amino acids. The germline V gene has CDR1 MNHEY and CDR2 SMNVEV (reference sequence). The DNA of the CDR3 is TGTGCCAGCAGTTTCATGGGAGGAGCTTTCTTT. Amino acid sequence: CASSFMGGAFF.

This chain connects TRBV7-3 to TRBJ2-3, with TRBD2 matching 10 bases. The V segment lost 1 base and the J segment 4 bases; nucleotides outside the gene matches: 5. This CDR3 has 16 amino acids. Germline V gene data show CDR1 as SGHTA and CDR2 as FQGTGA. CDR3 nucleotides: TGTGCCAGCAGCTTAAGGCTAGCGGGGGTCGCAGATACGCAGTATTTT. It codes for CASSLRLAGVADTQYF.

The DNA for the CDR3 is TGTGCCAGCAGCTTGGGCGCCTATGGCTACACCTTC. This codes for CASSLGAYGYTF. V usage is TRBV11-2 and J usage is TRBJ1-2; D is undetermined. Trimming stripped 3 bases from V and 4 bases from J, with 6 bases between. Germline V gene lookup returns CDR1 SGHAT and CDR2 FQNNGV. This CDR3 is 12 amino acids long.

The V gene is TRBV6-1, the J gene TRBJ1-3, with D possibly being TRBD1 (6 bases). This CDR3 has 14 residues. Trimming took off 10 bases at V and 0 bases at J, with 13 bases between the two ends. Germline V gives CDR1 MNHNS, CDR2 SASEGT. The CDR3 reads CATLTGLSGNTIYF. Here the CDR3 DNA reads TGTGCCACTCTAACAGGGCTCTCTGGAAACACCATATATTTT.

The CDR3 DNA is TGTGCCAGCAGCCAGGCGGGAGGAGCTAACTATGGCTACACCTTC. Translating gives CASSQAGGANYGYTF. This chain connects TRBV4-2 to TRBJ1-2; no clear D gene. The CDR3 is made up of 15 amino acids. CDR1 LGHNA and CDR2 YNFKEQ come from the germline V gene. Trimming removed 3 bases at V and 0 bases at J, with 11 bases between.

The chain combines TRBV30 with TRBJ1-4; tentatively, D is TRBD1 (5 bases). The germline V gene encodes CDR1 GTSNPN and CDR2 SVGIG (reference sequence). CDR3 length: 14 amino acids. The germline V and J ends were trimmed by 2 bases and 3 bases, with 10 bases remaining between them. CDR3 amino acids: CAWSSDRANEKLFF. DNA of the CDR3: TGTGCCTGGAGTTCCGACAGAGCTAATGAAAAACTGTTTTTT.

The V and J genes are TRBV5-6 and TRBJ1-2; 7 nucleotides match TRBD1. Germline CDR1 SGHDT, CDR2 YYEEEE. The CDR3 has 13 residues. With V trimmed by 2 bases and J by 6 bases, 4 bases remained unmatched. The CDR3 region has the DNA TGTGCCAGCAGCTTCCGACAGGGAGATGGCTACACCTTC. Its protein is CASSFRQGDGYTF.

This clone was seen a single time. The chain employs TRBV11-3 and TRBJ2-7; D is unresolved. The CDR3 loop spans 12 amino acids. CDR1 and CDR2 from the germline V gene are SGHNT and YENEEA. V lost 2 bases and J 1 base, leaving 3 bases between the germline ends. The CDR3 DNA sequence: TGTGCCAGCAGCTTATCATCCTACGAGCAGTACTTC. As protein: CASSLSSYEQYF. The variable domain in full, completed from reference TRBV11-3 and TRBJ2-7, reads EAGVVQSPRYKIIEKKQPVAFWCNPISGHNTLYWYLQNLGQGPELLIRYENEEAVDDSQLPKDRFSAERLKGVDSTLKIQPAELGDSAVYLCASSLSSYEQYFGPGTRLTVT.

The chain combines TRBV9 with TRBJ2-1; TRBD2 matches 14 bases. Germline CDR1 reads SGDLS; CDR2 reads YYNGEE. CDR3 size: 14 residues. Trimming cost V 3 bases and J 13 bases; bases outside gene matches: 6. The CDR3 DNA is TGTGCCAGCAGCGCCGGGACTAGCGGGGGTAATCAGTTCTTC. This sequence encodes CASSAGTSGGNQFF.

The chain is built from TRBV6-4 and TRBJ2-2, with D maybe TRBD2 (6 bases). This CDR3 is built from 14 residues. Germline V gene sequence: CDR1 MRHNA, CDR2 SNTAGT. V lost 6 bases, J lost 4 bases, and 12 bases lay in between. The CDR3 DNA follows: TGTGCCAGCAGGGGGGGAGACAGCACCGGGGAGCTGTTTTTT. Residues: CASRGGDSTGELFF.

On this clone itself: One end of the junction does not line up with germline, which may come from a read error. CDR3 residues: CASSTTASEANVLTF. The CDR3 DNA is TGCGCCAGCAGCACCACTGCGTCTGAGGCCAACGTCCTGACTTTC. J is TRBJ2-6 and V is TRBV5-1; D is undetermined. The germline V gene encodes CDR1 SGHRS and CDR2 YFSETQ. The CDR3 totals 15 residues.

About this clone: The junction departs from the called germline gene at one end, perhaps through a read error. The chain has TRBV7-7 and TRBJ2-5; 15 nucleotides align to TRBD2. CDR3 length equals 17 residues. CDR1 is SSHAT and CDR2 is FNYEAQ in the germline V gene (reference sequence). The CDR3 protein is CASSLGLAGGVQETQYF. In DNA, the CDR3 is TGTGCTAGCAGCTTAGGACTAGCGGGGGGGGTCCAAGAGACCCAGTACTTC.

The CDR3 DNA reads TGTGCCAGTAGTATGAAGGGACAGGGTATAGGACAGCCCCAGCATTTT. Amino acids: CASSMKGQGIGQPQHF. The gene calls are TRBV19 and TRBJ1-5, with TRBD1 identical over 9 bases. V was clipped by 3 bases and J by 7 bases; unmatched bases: 10. From germline, CDR1 is LNHDA and CDR2 SQIVND (reference sequence). The CDR3 is 16 residues long.

This clone came up once. The rearrangement uses TRBV7-9 and TRBJ1-4, with D maybe TRBD1 (6 bases). CDR1 SEHNR and CDR2 FQNEAQ come from the germline V gene (reference sequence). The V and J ends lost 5 bases and 1 base respectively, with 8 bases between them. CDR3 length: 14 amino acids. The CDR3: CASSEQGTNEKLFF. CDR3 in DNA: TGTGCCAGCAGCGAACAGGGAACTAATGAAAAACTGTTTTTT.

The genes are TRBV19 and TRBJ2-7; D ambiguous. Trimming took off 2 bases at V and 7 bases at J, with 18 bases between the two ends. Germline V gene sequence: CDR1 LNHDA, CDR2 SQIVND (reference sequence). This CDR3 region has 15 residues. The CDR3 spells CASSIFPRPDSEQYF. For the CDR3, the DNA is TGTGCCAGTAGTATATTTCCCCGGCCAGACTCAGAGCAGTACTTC.

The V call is TRBV18, the J call TRBJ1-2, with D possibly matching TRBD1 (5 bases). This CDR3 contains 14 residues. CDR1 KGHSH and CDR2 LQKENI come from the germline V gene. V was shortened by 4 bases and J by 6 bases, with 15 bases between the two germline ends. The CDR3 spells CASSLSGAPNGYTF. The CDR3 region has the DNA TGTGCCAGCTCACTAAGCGGGGCACCTAATGGCTACACCTTC. Looking up the rest from reference TRBV18 and TRBJ1-2 gives the full variable domain: NAGVMQNPRHLVRRRGQEARLRCSPMKGHSHVYWYRQLPEEGLKFMVYLQKENIIDESGMPKERFSAEFPKEGPSILRIQQVVRGDSAAYFCASSLSGAPNGYTFGSGTRLTVV.

This chain links TRBV4-1 with TRBJ2-2, with D possibly TRBD1 on 6 matching bases. Per germline, CDR1 MGHRA and CDR2 YSYEKL. CDR3 length: 15 amino acids. V dropped 3 bases and J dropped 0 bases, with 8 bases sitting between them. In DNA form, the CDR3 reads TGCGCCAGCAGCCACCGGACAGCGAACACCGGGGAGCTGTTTTTT. Protein: CASSHRTANTGELFF.

The gene calls are TRBV30 and TRBJ2-3; D unclear. Germline-derived CDR1 and CDR2 are GTSNPN and SVGIG (reference sequence). V was pared by 4 bases and J by 11 bases, with 13 bases between. This CDR3 has 11 residues. Written as DNA, the CDR3 is TGTGCCTGGATTAGAGGTATTAGGCAGTATTTT. This translates into CAWIRGIRQYF.

The chain links TRBV5-1 to TRBJ1-2; possibly TRBD1 for D (6 bases). Looked up from germline, CDR1 is SGHRS and CDR2 is YFSETQ. The germline V and J ends were trimmed by 0 bases and 2 bases, with 14 bases remaining between them. This CDR3 spans 16 amino acids. The CDR3 region is CASSLVGGGENYGYTF. DNA of the CDR3: TGCGCCAGCAGCTTGGTGGGGGGGGGCGAGAACTATGGCTACACCTTC.

This chain uses TRBV9 with TRBJ2-5; D is ambiguous. CDR1 is SGDLS, CDR2 YYNGEE, per germline. This CDR3 region has 14 residues. Trimming removed 2 bases at V and 0 bases at J, with 8 bases between. The CDR3 region is CASSVLADQETQYF. CDR3 nucleotides: TGTGCCAGCAGCGTGCTTGCGGACCAAGAGACCCAGTACTTC.

The chain employs TRBV9 and TRBJ1-2; tentatively, D is TRBD1 (6 bases). The CDR3 length is 17 residues. Trimming stripped 4 bases from V and 5 bases from J, with 24 bases between. Per germline, CDR1 SGDLS and CDR2 YYNGEE. The chain's CDR3 is CASSFRDTGPSLYGYTF. The CDR3 bases are TGTGCCAGCAGCTTCCGGGACACCGGTCCCTCCCTTTATGGCTACACCTTC.

The J gene is TRBJ2-7, the V gene TRBV11-3; TRBD1 aligns across 8 bases. CDR1 and CDR2 from the germline V gene are SGHNT and YENEEA. V shed 0 bases and J 5 bases; nucleotides not matched to a gene: 6. The CDR3 is 15 residues long. As DNA, the CDR3 is TGTGCCAGCAGCTTAGAGTGGACAGGGTCGGACGAGCAGTACTTC. Residues: CASSLEWTGSDEQYF.

V and J are TRBV4-1 and TRBJ2-1; perhaps TRBD2 as D (6 bases). The CDR3 is made up of 12 amino acids. Trimming removed 3 bases from V and 10 bases from J, with 10 bases in between. Germline V gene sequence: CDR1 MGHRA, CDR2 YSYEKL. The DNA of the CDR3 is TGCGCCAGCAGCCACTACAGCGGGGAGCAGTTCTTC. This gives the protein CASSHYSGEQFF.

The rearrangement links TRBV30 to TRBJ1-3, with a tentative D call TRBD1 (6 bases). Trimming stripped 7 bases from V and 4 bases from J, with 20 bases between. Per the germline V gene, CDR1 is GTSNPN and CDR2 is SVGIG (reference sequence). This CDR3 comprises 15 residues. CDR3 loop: CAYLPGGLTGNTIYF. In DNA form, the CDR3 reads TGTGCCTACTTACCCGGGGGGCTTACCGGAAACACCATATATTTT.

J is TRBJ1-3 and V is TRBV6-5; 9 bases align to TRBD1. This CDR3 has 16 residues. Trimming at V came to 4 bases and at J to 8 bases, leaving 12 bases not matched to a gene. CDR1 and CDR2 (germline): MNHEY, SVGAGI. The CDR3 DNA sequence: TGTGCCAGCAGTTCGGACGCGCGGACAGGGGTGGACACCATATATTTT. It yields the protein CASSSDARTGVDTIYF.

This clone was counted once. This chain links TRBV11-3 with TRBJ2-3; 9 bases are shared with TRBD2. After removal of 3 bases from V and 5 bases from J, the junction contained 6 bases not matched to a gene. The germline gives CDR1 SGHNT, CDR2 YENEEA. CDR3 length equals 15 residues. The CDR3 is CASSLGRGGGDTQYF. The CDR3 DNA sequence: TGTGCCAGCAGCTTGGGGCGGGGGGGCGGAGATACGCAGTATTTT.

In DNA form, the CDR3 reads TGCGCCAGCAGCCAAGAAGAGCAGGGTGGGCATCAGCCCCAGCATTTT. Translating gives CASSQEEQGGHQPQHF. This chain joins TRBV4-1 and TRBJ1-5; possible D gene TRBD1, 5 bases. This CDR3 has 16 residues. Germline CDR1 reads MGHRA; CDR2 reads YSYEKL. Trimming pared 0 bases from V and 5 bases from J, leaving 14 bases between.

The chain couples TRBV19 to TRBJ1-5; D may be TRBD1 (6 bases). V was shortened by 7 bases and J by 5 bases, with 24 bases between the two germline ends. CDR1 is LNHDA, CDR2 SQIVND, per germline (reference sequence). The CDR3 has 17 amino acids. The CDR3 bases are TGTGCCAGTAAAATCAGCAGGGGCGCCCTAGTCCATCAGCCCCAGCATTTT. This encodes CASKISRGALVHQPQHF.

This rearrangement joins TRBV19 to TRBJ1-5; 7 nucleotides match TRBD1. In germline, CDR1 is LNHDA, CDR2 SQIVND (reference sequence). The J segment lost 1 base and the V segment lost 5 bases, leaving 11 bases of the junction unmatched. The CDR3 is 17 amino acids. For the CDR3, the DNA is TGTGCCAGTAGTTTCGGGACAGATACTCTGAGCAATCAGCCCCAGCATTTT. This encodes CASSFGTDTLSNQPQHF. Drawing the rest from reference TRBV19 and TRBJ1-5, the complete variable domain is DGGITQSPKYLFRKEGQNVTLSCEQNLNHDAMYWYRQDPGQGLRLIYYSQIVNDFQKGDIAEGYSVSREKKESFPLTVTSAQKNPTAFYLCASSFGTDTLSNQPQHFGDGTRLSIL.